One and the same sample provided the 2 T cell receptor beta chains below, sequenced in a study of blood T cell repertoires in COVID-19 (dated by TCRdb to the early 2020s). The protocol used for the library was the immunoSEQ multiplex PCR assay. What TCRdb holds here is the immuneACCESS table cut down to in-frame rearrangements. Part of the clones is not present; checked against another copy, under half of the missing clones reflect an unresolved V gene, and the others are unexplained. Present in this sample are some 160,000 clones, about four fifths of which were seen just once. Jointly, the top ten make up approximately 13% of the sample. Sample: peripheral blood. Every receptor here comes from a woman of 80 years or more with acute or convalescent COVID-19.

V is TRBV10-2 and J is TRBJ1-4; D not certain. The ends were cut back, 3 bases at V and 5 bases at J, with 16 bases in the middle. The CDR3 is 16 amino acids. Germline CDR1 WSHSY, CDR2 SAAADI. CDR3 bases: TGCGCCAGCAGTGAAGATACCAGAGGGCGAAATGAAAAACTGTTTTTT. Translating gives CASSEDTRGRNEKLFF.

The gene calls are TRBV4-1 and TRBJ2-2; 11 positions match TRBD2. V lost 4 bases, J lost 7 bases, and 5 bases stayed unmatched. The germline gives CDR1 MGHRA, CDR2 YSYEKL. CDR3 length equals 15 residues. The CDR3 sequence: CASSRLAGLSGELFF. CDR3 nucleotide sequence: TGCGCCAGCAGCCGACTAGCGGGATTGAGCGGGGAGCTGTTTTTT.